Listed below are T cell receptor beta chains from one sample, sequenced in a study of blood T cells in healthy people across ages. TCRdb re-called the 5' RACE reads with MiXCR, one entry per CDR3 protein. The sample contains 2 million or so distinct CDR3 sequences, around half of which appear only once. Sequenced material: blood. Receptor source: a woman aged 40-49 years in good health. Both conserved end residues are part of each CDR3. D genes are given only for firm matches. For some rows the clone size is stated as once, few or many, or as a class when expanded; others skip it.

j_call,v_call,clone_size,d_call,cdr3_length,cdr3_nt,cdr3_aa
TRBJ1-2,TRBV20-1,-,-,12,TGCAGTGCTACCCCTGGAGGATATGGCTACACCTTC,CSATPGGYGYTF
TRBJ2-7,TRBV6-5,few,-,14,TGTGCCAGCAGTTACTCGGCAGGCAACTACGAGCAGTACTTC,CASSYSAGNYEQYF
TRBJ2-5,TRBV29-1,few,-,11,TGCAGCGGTGCAGGGAGGGAGACCCAGTACTTC,CSGAGRETQYF
TRBJ1-2,TRBV20-1,few,TRBD1,14,TGCAGTGCCACAGCAGGGACAGCCAACTATGGCTACACCTTC,CSATAGTANYGYTF
TRBJ2-5,TRBV4-2,few,-,15,TGTGCCAGCAGCCAACTATCGTCAGGGGTAGGGACCCAGTACTTC,CASSQLSSGVGTQYF
TRBJ1-3,TRBV20-1,-,-,13,TGCAGTGCTGATGCGGATTCTGGAAACACCATATATTTT,CSADADSGNTIYF
TRBJ2-5,TRBV9,few,TRBD2,14,TGTGCCAGCAGCGCCGGACTAGTGACAGAGACCCAGTACTTC,CASSAGLVTETQYF
TRBJ1-6,TRBV10-3,few,TRBD1,17,TGTGCCATCACCTCAGGACAGGCAAGAGGCGTGTTTGAACCCCTCCACTTT,CAITSGQARGVFEPLHF
TRBJ2-5,TRBV7-2,-,-,13,TGTGCCAGCAAGGGCCCCAACCAAGAGACCCAGTACTTC,CASKGPNQETQYF
TRBJ1-5,TRBV12-3/TRBV12-4,few,-,13,TGTGCCAGCACCGGGACATTCAATCAGCCCCAGCATTTT,CASTGTFNQPQHF
TRBJ1-2,TRBV12-3/TRBV12-4,few,-,14,TGTGCCAGCACTGGGTTGGGGACGGACTATGGCTACACCTTC,CASTGLGTDYGYTF
TRBJ2-3,TRBV4-1,once,TRBD1,16,TGCGCCAGCAGCCAACCCGGCAGGGGGCGTACAGATACGCAGTATTTT,CASSQPGRGRTDTQYF
TRBJ2-3,TRBV24-1,few,TRBD2,17,TGTGCCACCCAGCCGCGGGGGAGCCTTCCCGGAACAGATACGCAGTATTTT,CATQPRGSLPGTDTQYF
TRBJ2-4,TRBV6-6,-,-,13,TGTGCCAGCGGCGCGGGGGCTGAAAACATTCAGTACTTC,CASGAGAENIQYF
TRBJ2-7,TRBV14,once,TRBD1,16,TGTGCCAGCAGCCAAGATAAGGGACAGGGGCCCTACGAGCAGTACTTC,CASSQDKGQGPYEQYF
TRBJ1-6,TRBV11-2,-,-,16,TGTGCCAGCAGCTTAGATCGTGCAGGCTATAATTCACCCCTCCACTTT,CASSLDRAGYNSPLHF
TRBJ1-6,TRBV6-2/TRBV6-3,-,-,13,TGTGCCAGCAGACCTCGGGAAGATTCACCCCTCCACTTT,CASRPREDSPLHF
TRBJ2-5,TRBV6-5,-,-,14,TGTGCCAGCAGTCAACAGCAAATCCAAGAGACCCAGTACTTC,CASSQQQIQETQYF
TRBJ2-7,TRBV11-1,few,TRBD1,16,TGTGCCAGCAGCTCAGGACCGGGACAGGGGTGGAACGAGCAGTACTTC,CASSSGPGQGWNEQYF
TRBJ1-2,TRBV20-1,-,TRBD1,15,TGCAGTGCTACGGGGGACAGGGGACTTAACTATGGCTACACCTTC,CSATGDRGLNYGYTF
TRBJ1-2,TRBV7-9,-,-,15,TGTGCCAGCAGCCCTGGGTCAGCCGGGGTCTATGGCTACACCTTC,CASSPGSAGVYGYTF
TRBJ1-2,TRBV10-3,-,TRBD1,18,TGTGCCATCAGTGAGTCGAATGACAGGGGGCTCAGGCACTATGGCTACACCTTC,CAISESNDRGLRHYGYTF